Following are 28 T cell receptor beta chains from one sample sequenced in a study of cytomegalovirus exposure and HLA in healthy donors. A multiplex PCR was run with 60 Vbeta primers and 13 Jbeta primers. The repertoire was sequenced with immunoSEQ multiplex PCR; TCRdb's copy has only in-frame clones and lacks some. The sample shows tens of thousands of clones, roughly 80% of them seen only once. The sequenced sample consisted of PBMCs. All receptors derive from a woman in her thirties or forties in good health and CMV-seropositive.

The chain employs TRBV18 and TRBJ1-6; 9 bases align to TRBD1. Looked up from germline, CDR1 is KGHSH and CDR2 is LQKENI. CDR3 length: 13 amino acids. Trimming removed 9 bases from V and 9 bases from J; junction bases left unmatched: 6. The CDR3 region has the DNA TGTGCCAGTGGGGACAGGGTTGGTTCACCCCTCCACTTT. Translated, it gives CASGDRVGSPLHF.

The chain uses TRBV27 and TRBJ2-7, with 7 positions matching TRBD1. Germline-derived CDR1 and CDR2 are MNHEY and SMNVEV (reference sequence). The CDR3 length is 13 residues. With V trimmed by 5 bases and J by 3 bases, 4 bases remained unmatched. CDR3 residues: CASSPTGDYEQYF. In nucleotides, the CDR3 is TGTGCCAGCAGTCCAACAGGGGACTACGAGCAGTACTTC.

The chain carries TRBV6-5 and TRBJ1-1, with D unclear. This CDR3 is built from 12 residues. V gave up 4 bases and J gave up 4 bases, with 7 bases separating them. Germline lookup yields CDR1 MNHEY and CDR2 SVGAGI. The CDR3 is CASSSRSTEAFF. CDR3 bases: TGTGCCAGCAGTTCGAGGAGCACTGAAGCTTTCTTT.

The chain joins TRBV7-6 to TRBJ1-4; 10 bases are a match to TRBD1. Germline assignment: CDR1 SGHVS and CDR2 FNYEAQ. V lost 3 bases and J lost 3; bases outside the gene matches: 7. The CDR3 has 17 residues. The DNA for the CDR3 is TGTGCCAGCAGCTTCCAGACAGGGGGCGGTTCTAATGAAAAACTGTTTTTT. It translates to CASSFQTGGGSNEKLFF.

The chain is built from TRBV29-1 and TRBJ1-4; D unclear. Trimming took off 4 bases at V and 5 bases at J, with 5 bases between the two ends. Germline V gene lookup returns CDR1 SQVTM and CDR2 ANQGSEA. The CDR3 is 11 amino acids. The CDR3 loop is CSVGGNEKLFF. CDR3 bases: TGCAGCGTTGGCGGGAATGAAAAACTGTTTTTT.

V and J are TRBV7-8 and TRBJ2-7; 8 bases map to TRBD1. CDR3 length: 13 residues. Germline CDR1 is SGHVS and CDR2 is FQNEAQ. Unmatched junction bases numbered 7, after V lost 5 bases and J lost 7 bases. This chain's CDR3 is CASSADRVGEQYF. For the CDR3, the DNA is TGTGCCAGCAGCGCGGACAGGGTAGGTGAGCAGTACTTC.

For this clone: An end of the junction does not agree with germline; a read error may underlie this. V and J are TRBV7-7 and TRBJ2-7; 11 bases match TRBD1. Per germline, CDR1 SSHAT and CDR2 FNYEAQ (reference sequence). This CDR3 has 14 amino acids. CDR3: CASSPGQGVYEQYF. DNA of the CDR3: TGTGCTAGCAGCCCGGGACAGGGGGTGTACGAGCAGTACTTC.

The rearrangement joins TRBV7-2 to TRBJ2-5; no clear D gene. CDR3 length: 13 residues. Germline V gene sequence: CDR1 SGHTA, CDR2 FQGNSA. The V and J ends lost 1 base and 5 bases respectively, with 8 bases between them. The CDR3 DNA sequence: TGTGCCAGCAGCTTAGGCGTCGGGGAGACCCAGTACTTC. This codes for CASSLGVGETQYF. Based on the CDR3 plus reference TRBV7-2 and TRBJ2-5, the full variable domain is GAGVSQSPSNKVTEKGKDVELRCDPISGHTALYWYRQSLGQGLEFLIYFQGNSAPDKSGLPSDRFSAERTGGSVSTLTIQRTQQEDSAVYLCASSLGVGETQYFGPGTRLLVL.

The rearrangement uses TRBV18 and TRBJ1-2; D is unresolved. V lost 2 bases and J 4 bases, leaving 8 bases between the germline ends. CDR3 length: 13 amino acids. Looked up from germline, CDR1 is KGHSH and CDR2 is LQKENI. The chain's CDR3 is CASSPGSGYGYTF. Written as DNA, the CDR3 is TGTGCCAGCTCACCAGGCAGCGGCTATGGCTACACCTTC.

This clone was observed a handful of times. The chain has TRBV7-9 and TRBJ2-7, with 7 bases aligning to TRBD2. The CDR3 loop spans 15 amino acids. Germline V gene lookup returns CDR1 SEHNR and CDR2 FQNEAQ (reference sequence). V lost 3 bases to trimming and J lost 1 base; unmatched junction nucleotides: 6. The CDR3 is CASSLGGGFSYEQYF. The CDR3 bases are TGTGCCAGCAGCTTGGGGGGAGGGTTTTCCTACGAGCAGTACTTC. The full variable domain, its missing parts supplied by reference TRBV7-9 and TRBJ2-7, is DTGVSQNPRHKITKRGQNVTFRCDPISEHNRLYWYRQTLGQGPEFLTYFQNEAQLEKSRLLSDRFSAERPKGSFSTLEIQRTEQGDSAMYLCASSLGGGFSYEQYFGPGTRLTVT.

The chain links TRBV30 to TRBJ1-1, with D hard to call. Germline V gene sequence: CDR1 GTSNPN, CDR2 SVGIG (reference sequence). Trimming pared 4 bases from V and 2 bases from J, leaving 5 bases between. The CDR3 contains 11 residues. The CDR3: CAWNYNTEAFF. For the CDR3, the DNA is TGTGCCTGGAACTATAACACTGAAGCTTTCTTT.

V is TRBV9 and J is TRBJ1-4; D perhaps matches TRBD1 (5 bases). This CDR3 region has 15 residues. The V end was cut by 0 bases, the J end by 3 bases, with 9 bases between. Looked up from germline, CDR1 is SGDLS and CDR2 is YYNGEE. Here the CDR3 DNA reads TGTGCCAGCAGCGTAGTAGGGGCGTCTAATGAAAAACTGTTTTTT. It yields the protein CASSVVGASNEKLFF.

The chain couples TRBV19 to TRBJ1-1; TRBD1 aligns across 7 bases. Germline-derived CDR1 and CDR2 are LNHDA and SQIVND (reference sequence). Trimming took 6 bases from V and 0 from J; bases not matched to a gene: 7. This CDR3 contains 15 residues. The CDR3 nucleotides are TGTGCCAGTAGCCTCGGACAGGCGCTGAACACTGAAGCTTTCTTT. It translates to CASSLGQALNTEAFF.

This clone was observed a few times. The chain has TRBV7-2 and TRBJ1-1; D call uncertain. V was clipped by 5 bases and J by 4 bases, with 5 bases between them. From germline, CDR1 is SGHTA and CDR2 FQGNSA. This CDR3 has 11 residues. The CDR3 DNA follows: TGTGCCAGCAGCCCACTCACTGAAGCTTTCTTT. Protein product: CASSPLTEAFF.

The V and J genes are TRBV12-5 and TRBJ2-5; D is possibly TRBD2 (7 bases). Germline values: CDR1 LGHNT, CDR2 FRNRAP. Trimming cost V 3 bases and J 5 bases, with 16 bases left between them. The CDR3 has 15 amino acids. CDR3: CASGLITGGRETQYF. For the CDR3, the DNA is TGTGCTAGTGGTTTAATTACCGGGGGGCGTGAGACCCAGTACTTC.

The CDR3 here is CASSLGGGIAYEQYF. In DNA, the CDR3 is TGTGCCAGCAGCTTAGGTGGGGGGATCGCCTACGAGCAGTACTTC. The chain uses TRBV7-2 and TRBJ2-7; D may be TRBD2 (6 bases). Germline CDR1 SGHTA, CDR2 FQGNSA. CDR3 length: 15 residues. Trimming took off 1 base at V and 2 bases at J, with 12 bases between the two ends.

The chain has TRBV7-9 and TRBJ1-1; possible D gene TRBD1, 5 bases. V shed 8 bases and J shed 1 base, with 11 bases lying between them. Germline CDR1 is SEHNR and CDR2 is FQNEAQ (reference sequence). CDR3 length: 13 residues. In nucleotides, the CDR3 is TGTGCCAGCTTCTGGGGGGAGAACACTGAAGCTTTCTTT. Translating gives CASFWGENTEAFF.

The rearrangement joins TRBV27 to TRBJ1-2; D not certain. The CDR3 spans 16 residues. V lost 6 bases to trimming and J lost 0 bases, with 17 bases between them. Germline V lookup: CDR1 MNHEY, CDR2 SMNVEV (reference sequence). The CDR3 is CASRERGLYSNYGYTF. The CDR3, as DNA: TGTGCCAGCAGGGAGCGAGGGCTATACTCTAACTATGGCTACACCTTC.

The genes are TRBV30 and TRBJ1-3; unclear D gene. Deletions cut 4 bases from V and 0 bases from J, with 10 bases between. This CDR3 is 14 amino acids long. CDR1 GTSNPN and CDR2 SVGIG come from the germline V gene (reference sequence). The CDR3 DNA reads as TGTGCCTGGAAGACTTTGGACTCTGGAAACACCATATATTTT. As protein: CAWKTLDSGNTIYF.

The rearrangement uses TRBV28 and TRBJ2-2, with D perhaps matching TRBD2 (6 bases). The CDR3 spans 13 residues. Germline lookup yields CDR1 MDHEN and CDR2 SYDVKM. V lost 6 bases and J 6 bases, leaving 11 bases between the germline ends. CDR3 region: CASRSRGSGELFF. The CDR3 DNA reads TGTGCCAGCAGATCCCGGGGGTCCGGGGAGCTGTTTTTT.

The chain's CDR3 is CASSESGVETQYF. The CDR3 coding sequence is TGTGCCAGCAGTGAGTCCGGGGTAGAGACCCAGTACTTC. The chain combines TRBV2 with TRBJ2-5; tentative D call: TRBD2 (5 bases). The CDR3 is 13 amino acids. The ends were cut back, 3 bases at V and 4 bases at J, with 9 bases in the middle. Germline CDR1 and CDR2: SNHLY and FYNNEI.

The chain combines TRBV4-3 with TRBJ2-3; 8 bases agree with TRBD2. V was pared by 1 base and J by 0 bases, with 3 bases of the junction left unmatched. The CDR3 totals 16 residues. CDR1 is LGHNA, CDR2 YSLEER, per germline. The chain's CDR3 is CASSQGPSGSTDTQYF. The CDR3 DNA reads TGCGCCAGCAGCCAAGGCCCTAGCGGGAGCACAGATACGCAGTATTTT.

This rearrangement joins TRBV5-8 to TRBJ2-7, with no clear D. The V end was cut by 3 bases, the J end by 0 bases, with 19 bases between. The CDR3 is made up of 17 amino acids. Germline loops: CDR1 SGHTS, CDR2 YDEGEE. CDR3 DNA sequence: TGTGCCAGCAGCTCGCATACAGTCGTCCTGGGCTCCTACGAGCAGTACTTC. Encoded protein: CASSSHTVVLGSYEQYF.

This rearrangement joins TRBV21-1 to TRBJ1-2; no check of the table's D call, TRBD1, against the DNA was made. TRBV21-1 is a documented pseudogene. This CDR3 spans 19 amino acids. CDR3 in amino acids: CASSKGKGVEDRGNYGYTF. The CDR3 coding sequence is TGTGCCAGCAGCAAAGGCAAGGGGGTTGAGGACAGGGGGAACTATGGCTACACCTTC.

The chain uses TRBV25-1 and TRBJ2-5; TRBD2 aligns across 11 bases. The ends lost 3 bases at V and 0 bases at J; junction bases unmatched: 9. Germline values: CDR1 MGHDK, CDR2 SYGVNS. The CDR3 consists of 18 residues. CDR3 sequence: CASSETSGDPLYQETQYF. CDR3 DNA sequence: TGTGCCAGCAGTGAGACTAGCGGGGATCCCTTGTACCAAGAGACCCAGTACTTC.

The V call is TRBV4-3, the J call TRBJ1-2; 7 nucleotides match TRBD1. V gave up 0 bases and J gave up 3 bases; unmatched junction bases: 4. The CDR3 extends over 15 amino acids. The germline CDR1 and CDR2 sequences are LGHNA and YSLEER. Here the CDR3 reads CASSQDHRGDYGYTF. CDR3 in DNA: TGCGCCAGCAGCCAAGATCACAGGGGCGACTATGGCTACACCTTC.

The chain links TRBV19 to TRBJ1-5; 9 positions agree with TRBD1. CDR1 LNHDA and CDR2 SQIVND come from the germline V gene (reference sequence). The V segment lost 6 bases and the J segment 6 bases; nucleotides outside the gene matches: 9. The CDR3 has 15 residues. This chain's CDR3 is CASSGTGRQGQPQHF. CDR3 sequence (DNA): TGTGCCAGTAGCGGGACAGGGAGGCAGGGTCAGCCCCAGCATTTT.

Here the CDR3 reads CASSRLAGADTQYF. CDR3 DNA sequence: TGCGCCAGCAGCAGACTAGCTGGAGCAGATACGCAGTATTTT. The rearrangement links TRBV10-1 to TRBJ2-3; 7 nucleotides line up with TRBD2. With V trimmed by 6 bases and J by 4 bases, 7 bases remained unmatched. Looked up from germline, CDR1 is WNHNN and CDR2 is SYGVQD (reference sequence). The CDR3 runs to 14 residues.